This T cell receptor (beta chain) was found in a study of regulatory T cells in long-lasting Graves disease. Combining iRepertoire HTBI primers with Arm-PCR of CDR3 regions, the authors built TCR beta libraries. TCRdb reprocessed the multiplex PCR reads with MiXCR, giving one entry per CDR3 protein. The sample has over 400,000 distinct CDR3 sequences, less than 15% seen once. The CDR3 length is 14 residues. The V segment lost 2 bases and the J segment 9 bases; nucleotides outside the gene matches: 6. Stated time point: newly diagnosed GD, antithyroid drugs for less than 3 months. There was RNA extracted from PBMCs, and the TCR library was made from it. This clonotype was observed a few times. These data were likewise used in another study, on T cells in Graves' hyperthyroidism and ophthalmopathy.

The V and J genes are TRBV12-3 or TRBV12-4 and TRBJ1-5, with 8 bases matching TRBD1. The source material was peripheral blood mononuclear cells (PBMCs), sampled at new diagnosis, from a patient treated with antithyroid drugs. This clonotype originated in a woman between 50 and 59 years old with Graves disease. In DNA form, the CDR3 reads TGTGCCAGCAGTTTATCAGGGGGCAATTCGCCCCAGCATTTT. Translation: CASSLSGGNSPQHF.